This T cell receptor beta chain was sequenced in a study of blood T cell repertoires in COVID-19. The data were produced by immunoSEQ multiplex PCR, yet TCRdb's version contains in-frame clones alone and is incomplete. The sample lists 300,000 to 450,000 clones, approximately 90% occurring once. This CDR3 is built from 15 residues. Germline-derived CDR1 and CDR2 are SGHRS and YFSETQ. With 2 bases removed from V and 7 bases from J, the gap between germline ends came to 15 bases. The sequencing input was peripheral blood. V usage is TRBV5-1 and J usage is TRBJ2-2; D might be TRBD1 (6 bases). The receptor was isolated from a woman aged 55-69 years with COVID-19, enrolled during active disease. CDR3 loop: CASSFLAGAGGELFF. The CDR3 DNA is TGCGCCAGCAGCTTCCTGGCAGGGGCGGGCGGGGAGCTGTTTTTT.